This T cell receptor beta chain stems from a study of cytomegalovirus exposure and HLA in healthy donors. Study-wide results and limits: There were approximately 150 TCR beta chains listed as cytomegalovirus-associated.

Germline lookup yields CDR1 MNHNY and CDR2 SVGAGI (reference sequence). V lost 6 bases and J lost 0; bases outside the gene matches: 6. The CDR3 extends over 15 amino acids. The assay was immunoSEQ multiplex PCR, and TCRdb's table has in-frame clones only and misses some. Of roughly 150,000 clones in the sample, around 85% were seen once. Turning to this clone: Its antigen is still unknown.

This sequence joins TRBV6-6 and TRBJ2-7; the match to TRBD1 covers 9 bases. The TCR originated in a man aged 25 to 40 in good health and CMV-seropositive. The specimen was PBMCs. In nucleotides, the CDR3 is TGTGCCAGCAGCCGCGGGACAGGGCCCTCCTACGAGCAGTACTTC. Residues: CASSRGTGPSYEQYF.